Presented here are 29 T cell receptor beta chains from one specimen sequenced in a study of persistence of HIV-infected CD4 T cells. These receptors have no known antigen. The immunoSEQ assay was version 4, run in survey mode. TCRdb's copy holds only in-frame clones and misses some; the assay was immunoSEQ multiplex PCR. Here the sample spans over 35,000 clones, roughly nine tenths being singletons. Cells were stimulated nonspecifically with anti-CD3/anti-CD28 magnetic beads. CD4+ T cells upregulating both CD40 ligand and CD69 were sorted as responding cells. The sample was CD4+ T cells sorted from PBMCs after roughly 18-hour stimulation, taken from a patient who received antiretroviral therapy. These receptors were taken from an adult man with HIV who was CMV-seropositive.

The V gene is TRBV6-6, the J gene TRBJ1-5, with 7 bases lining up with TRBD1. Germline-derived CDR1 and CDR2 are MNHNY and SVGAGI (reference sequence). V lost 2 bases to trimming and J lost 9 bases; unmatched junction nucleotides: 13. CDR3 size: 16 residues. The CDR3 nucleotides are TGTGCCAGCAGTTACATAATGCGGCAGGGGGAGCGGCCCCAGCATTTT. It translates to CASSYIMRQGERPQHF.

The CDR3 reads CASSPNDRNQPQHF. CDR3 DNA sequence: TGCGCCAGCAGCCCCAACGATAGAAATCAGCCCCAGCATTTT. The chain combines TRBV5-1 with TRBJ1-5, with no clear D. Trimming shortened V by 4 bases and J by 4 bases, and 12 bases separated the two germline ends. The V gene's germline CDR1 is SGHRS and CDR2 YFSETQ. The CDR3 extends over 14 amino acids. The full variable domain, rest sourced from reference TRBV5-1 and TRBJ1-5, is KAGVTQTPRYLIKTRGQQVTLSCSPISGHRSVSWYQQTPGQGLQFLFEYFSETQRNKGNFPGRFSGRQFSNSRSEMNVSTLELGDSALYLCASSPNDRNQPQHFGDGTRLSIL.

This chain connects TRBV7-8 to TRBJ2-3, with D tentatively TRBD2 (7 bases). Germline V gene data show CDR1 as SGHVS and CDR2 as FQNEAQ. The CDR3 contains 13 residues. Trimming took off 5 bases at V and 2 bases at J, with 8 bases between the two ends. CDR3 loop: CASSRGATDTQYF. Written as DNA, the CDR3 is TGTGCCAGCAGCCGGGGGGCCACAGATACGCAGTATTTT. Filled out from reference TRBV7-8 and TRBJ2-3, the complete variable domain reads GAGVSQSPRYKVAKRGQDVALRCDPISGHVSLFWYQQALGQGPEFLTYFQNEAQLDKSGLPSDRFFAERPEGSVSTLKIQRTQQEDSAVYLCASSRGATDTQYFGPGTRLTVL.

The CDR3 nucleotides read TGTGCCGGGACCTATTTTACAGATACGCAGTATTTT. Protein sequence: CAGTYFTDTQYF. The rearrangement uses TRBV7-8 and TRBJ2-3; D is perhaps TRBD1 or TRBD2 (5 bases each). V lost 11 bases, J lost 3 bases, and 12 bases lay in between. The CDR3 extends over 12 amino acids. Looked up from germline, CDR1 is SGHVS and CDR2 is FQNEAQ.

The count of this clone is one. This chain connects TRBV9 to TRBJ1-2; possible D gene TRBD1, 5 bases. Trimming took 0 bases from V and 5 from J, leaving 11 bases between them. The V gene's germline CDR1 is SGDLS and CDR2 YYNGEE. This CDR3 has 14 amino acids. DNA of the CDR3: TGTGCCAGCAGCGTAGCTTGGGGGGGGTATGGCTACACCTTC. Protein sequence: CASSVAWGGYGYTF.

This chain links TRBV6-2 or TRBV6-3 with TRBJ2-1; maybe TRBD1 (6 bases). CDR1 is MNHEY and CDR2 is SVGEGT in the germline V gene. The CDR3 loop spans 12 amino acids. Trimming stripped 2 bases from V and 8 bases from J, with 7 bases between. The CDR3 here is CASSYQGYEQFF. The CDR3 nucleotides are TGTGCCAGCAGTTACCAGGGGTATGAGCAGTTCTTC.

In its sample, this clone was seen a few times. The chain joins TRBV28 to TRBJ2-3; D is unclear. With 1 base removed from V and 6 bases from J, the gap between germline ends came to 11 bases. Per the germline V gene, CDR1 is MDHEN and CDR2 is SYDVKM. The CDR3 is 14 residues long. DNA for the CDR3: TGTGCCAGCAGTTTATTCGACCTTCCGGATACGCAGTATTTT. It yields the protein CASSLFDLPDTQYF.

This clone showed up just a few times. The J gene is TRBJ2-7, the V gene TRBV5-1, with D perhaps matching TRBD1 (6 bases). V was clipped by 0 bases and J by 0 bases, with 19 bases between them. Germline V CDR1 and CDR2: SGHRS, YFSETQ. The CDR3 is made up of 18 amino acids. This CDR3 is CASSLDTPGTRSSYEQYF. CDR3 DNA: TGCGCCAGCAGCTTGGATACTCCCGGGACACGGAGCTCCTACGAGCAGTACTTC.

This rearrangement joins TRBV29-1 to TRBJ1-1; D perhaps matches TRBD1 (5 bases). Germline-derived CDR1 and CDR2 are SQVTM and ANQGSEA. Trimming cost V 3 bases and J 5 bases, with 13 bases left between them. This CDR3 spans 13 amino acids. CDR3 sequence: CSVDGSGETEAFF. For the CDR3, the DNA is TGCAGCGTTGACGGTTCGGGGGAAACTGAAGCTTTCTTT.

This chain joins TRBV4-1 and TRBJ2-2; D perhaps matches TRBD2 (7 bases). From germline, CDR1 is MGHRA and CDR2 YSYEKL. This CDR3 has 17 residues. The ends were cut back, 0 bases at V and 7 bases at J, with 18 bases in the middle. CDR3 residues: CASSQDGGARALGELFF. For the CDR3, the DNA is TGCGCCAGCAGCCAAGATGGGGGGGCTAGGGCGCTCGGGGAGCTGTTTTTT.

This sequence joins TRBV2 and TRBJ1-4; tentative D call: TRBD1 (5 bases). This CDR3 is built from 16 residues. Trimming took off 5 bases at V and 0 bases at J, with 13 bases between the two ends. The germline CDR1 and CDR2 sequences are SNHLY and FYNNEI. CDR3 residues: CASSRTNRATNEKLFF. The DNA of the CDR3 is TGTGCCAGCAGTCGGACAAACCGGGCAACTAATGAAAAACTGTTTTTT.

DNA of the CDR3: TGTGCCAGCAGCCCCTGGCGGAGCACAGATACGCAGTATTTT. Protein: CASSPWRSTDTQYF. The chain couples TRBV3-1 (or the pseudogene TRBV3-2) to TRBJ2-3; D is uncertain. The CDR3 runs to 14 residues. Germline CDR1 LGHDT, CDR2 YNNKEL (reference sequence). Trimming stripped 4 bases from V and 0 bases from J, with 8 bases between.

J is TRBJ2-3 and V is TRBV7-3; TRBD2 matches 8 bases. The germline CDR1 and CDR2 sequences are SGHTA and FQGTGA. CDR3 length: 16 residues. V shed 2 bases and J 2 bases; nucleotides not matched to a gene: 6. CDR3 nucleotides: TGTGCCAGCAGCTTAGGGAGCGGGGGAGACACAGATACGCAGTATTTT. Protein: CASSLGSGGDTDTQYF. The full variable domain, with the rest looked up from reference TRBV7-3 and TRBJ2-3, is GAGVSQTPSNKVTEKGKYVELRCDPISGHTALYWYRQSLGQGPEFLIYFQGTGAADDSGLPNDRFFAVRPEGSVSTLKIQRTERGDSAVYLCASSLGSGGDTDTQYFGPGTRLTVL.

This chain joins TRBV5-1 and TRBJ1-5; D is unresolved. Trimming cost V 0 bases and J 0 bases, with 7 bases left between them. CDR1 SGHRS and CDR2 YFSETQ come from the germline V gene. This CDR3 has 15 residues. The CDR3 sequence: CASSLDGDSNQPQHF. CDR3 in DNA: TGCGCCAGCAGCTTGGATGGGGATAGCAATCAGCCCCAGCATTTT. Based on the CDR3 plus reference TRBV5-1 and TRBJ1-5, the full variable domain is KAGVTQTPRYLIKTRGQQVTLSCSPISGHRSVSWYQQTPGQGLQFLFEYFSETQRNKGNFPGRFSGRQFSNSRSEMNVSTLELGDSALYLCASSLDGDSNQPQHFGDGTRLSIL.

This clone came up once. CDR3 residues: CASSAGTGANTGELFF. The CDR3 DNA sequence: TGTGCCAGCAGTGCGGGGACAGGTGCGAACACCGGGGAGCTGTTTTTT. The rearrangement links TRBV6-1 to TRBJ2-2; the match to TRBD1 covers 8 bases. CDR1 and CDR2 (germline): MNHNS, SASEGT. This CDR3 spans 16 amino acids. V was pared by 4 bases and J by 0 bases, with 4 bases of the junction left unmatched.

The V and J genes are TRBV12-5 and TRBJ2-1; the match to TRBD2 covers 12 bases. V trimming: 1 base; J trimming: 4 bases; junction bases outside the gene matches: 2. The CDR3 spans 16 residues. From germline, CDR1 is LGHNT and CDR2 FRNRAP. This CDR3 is CASGLAGLAGYNEQFF. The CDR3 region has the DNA TGTGCTAGTGGTTTGGCAGGACTAGCGGGGTACAATGAGCAGTTCTTC.

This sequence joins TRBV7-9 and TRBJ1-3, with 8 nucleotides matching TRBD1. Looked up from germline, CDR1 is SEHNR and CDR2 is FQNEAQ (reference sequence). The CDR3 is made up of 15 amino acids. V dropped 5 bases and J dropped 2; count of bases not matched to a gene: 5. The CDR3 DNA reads TGTGCCAGCAGCCCGCAGACAGGGGCTGGAAACACCATATATTTT. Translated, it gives CASSPQTGAGNTIYF.

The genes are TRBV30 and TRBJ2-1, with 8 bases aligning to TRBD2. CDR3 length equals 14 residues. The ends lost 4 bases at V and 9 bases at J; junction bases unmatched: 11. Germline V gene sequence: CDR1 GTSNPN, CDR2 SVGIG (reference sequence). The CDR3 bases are TGTGCCTGGAATGACGGGGGGGCTGTAAGTGAGCAGTTCTTC. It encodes CAWNDGGAVSEQFF. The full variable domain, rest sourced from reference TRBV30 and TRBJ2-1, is SQTIHQWPATLVQPVGSPLSLECTVEGTSNPNLYWYRQAAGRGLQLLFYSVGIGQISSEVPQNLSASRPQDRQFILSSKKLLLSDSGFYLCAWNDGGAVSEQFFGPGTRLTVL.

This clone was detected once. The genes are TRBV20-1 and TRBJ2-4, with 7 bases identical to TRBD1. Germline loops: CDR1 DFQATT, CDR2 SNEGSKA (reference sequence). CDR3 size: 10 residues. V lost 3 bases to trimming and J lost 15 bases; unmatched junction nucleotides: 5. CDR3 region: CSASNRGWYF. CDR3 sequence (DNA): TGCAGTGCTAGCAACAGGGGATGGTACTTC.

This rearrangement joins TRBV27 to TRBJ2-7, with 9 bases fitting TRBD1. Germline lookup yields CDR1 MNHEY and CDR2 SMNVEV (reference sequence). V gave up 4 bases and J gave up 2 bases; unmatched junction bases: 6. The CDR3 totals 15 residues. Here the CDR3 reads CASSSLRQGAYEQYF. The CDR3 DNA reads TGTGCCAGCAGTTCCCTGAGACAGGGGGCCTACGAGCAGTACTTC.

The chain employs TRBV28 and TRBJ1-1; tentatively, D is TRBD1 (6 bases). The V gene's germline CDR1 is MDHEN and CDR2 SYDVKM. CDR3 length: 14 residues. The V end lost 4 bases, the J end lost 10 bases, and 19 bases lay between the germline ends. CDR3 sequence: CASSSSRPQGLAFF. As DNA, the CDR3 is TGTGCCAGCAGTTCATCCCGTCCCCAGGGGTTAGCTTTCTTT.

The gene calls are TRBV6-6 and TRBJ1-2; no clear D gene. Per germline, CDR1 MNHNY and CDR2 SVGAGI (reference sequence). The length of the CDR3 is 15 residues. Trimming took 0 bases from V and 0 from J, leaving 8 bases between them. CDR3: CASSYSSPANYGYTF. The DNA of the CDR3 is TGTGCCAGCAGTTACTCGTCGCCAGCTAACTATGGCTACACCTTC.

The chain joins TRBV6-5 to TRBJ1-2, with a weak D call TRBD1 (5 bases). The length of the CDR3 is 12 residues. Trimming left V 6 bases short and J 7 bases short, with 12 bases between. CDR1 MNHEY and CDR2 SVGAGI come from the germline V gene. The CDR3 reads CASRAPGGGYTF. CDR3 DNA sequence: TGTGCCAGCAGGGCCCCCGGGGGTGGCTACACCTTC.

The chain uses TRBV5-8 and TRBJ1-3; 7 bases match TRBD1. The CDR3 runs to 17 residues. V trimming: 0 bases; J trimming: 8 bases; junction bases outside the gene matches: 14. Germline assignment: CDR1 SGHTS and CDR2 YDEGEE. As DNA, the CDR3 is TGTGCCAGCAGCTTGGCAGGAACATCAGGGGGAAAAGACACCATATATTTT. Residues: CASSLAGTSGGKDTIYF. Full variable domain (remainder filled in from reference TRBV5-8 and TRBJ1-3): EAGVTQSPTHLIKTRGQQATLRCSPISGHTSVYWYQQALGLGLQFLLWYDEGEERNRGNFPPRFSGRQFPNYSSELNVNALELEDSALYLCASSLAGTSGGKDTIYFGEGSWLTVV.

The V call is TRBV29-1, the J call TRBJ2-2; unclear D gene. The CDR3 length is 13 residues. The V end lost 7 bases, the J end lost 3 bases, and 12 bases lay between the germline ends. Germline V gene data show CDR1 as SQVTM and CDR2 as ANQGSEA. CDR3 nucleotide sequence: TGCAGCGCCTTAAAGGGTCACACCGGGGAGCTGTTTTTT. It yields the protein CSALKGHTGELFF.

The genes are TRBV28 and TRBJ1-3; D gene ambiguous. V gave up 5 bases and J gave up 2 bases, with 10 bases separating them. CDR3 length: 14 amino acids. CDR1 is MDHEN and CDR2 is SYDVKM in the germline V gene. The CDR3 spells CASSTAGAGNTIYF. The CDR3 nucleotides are TGTGCCAGCAGTACCGCAGGTGCTGGAAACACCATATATTTT.

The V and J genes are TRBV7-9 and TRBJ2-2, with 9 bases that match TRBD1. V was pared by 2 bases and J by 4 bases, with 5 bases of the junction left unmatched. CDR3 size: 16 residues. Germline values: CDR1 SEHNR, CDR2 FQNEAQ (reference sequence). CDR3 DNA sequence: TGTGCCAGCAGCTTAATGAGGACAGGGGCCACCGGGGAGCTGTTTTTT. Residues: CASSLMRTGATGELFF.

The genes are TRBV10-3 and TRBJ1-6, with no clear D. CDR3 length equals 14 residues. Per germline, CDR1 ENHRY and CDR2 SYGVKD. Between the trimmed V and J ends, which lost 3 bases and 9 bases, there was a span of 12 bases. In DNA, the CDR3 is TGTGCCATCAGTGACGGTGATTTGGGTTCACCCCTCCACTTT. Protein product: CAISDGDLGSPLHF.

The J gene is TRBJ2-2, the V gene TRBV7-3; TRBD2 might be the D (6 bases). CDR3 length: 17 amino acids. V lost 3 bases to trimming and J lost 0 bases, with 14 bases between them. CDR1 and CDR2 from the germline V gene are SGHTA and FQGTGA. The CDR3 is CASSFVLPGANTGELFF. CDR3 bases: TGTGCCAGCAGCTTTGTTCTCCCGGGGGCGAACACCGGGGAGCTGTTTTTT.